The next 18 T cell receptor beta chains were all read from a single sample in a study of circulating and synovial CD4+ cells in juvenile arthritis. TCRdb keeps only in-frame clones here, not all; method: immunoSEQ multiplex PCR. In the table there are around 32,000 clones, about 96% of which are singletons. Sequencing was done on a sample of CD4+ T cells from blood. All receptors come from a human donor with juvenile idiopathic arthritis.

Of note for this clone: Other DNA sequences in the sample encode the same CDR3. The chain uses TRBV13 and TRBJ1-6; possibly TRBD1 for D (6 bases). Trimming took 0 bases from V and 4 from J, leaving 16 bases between them. The germline gives CDR1 PRHDT, CDR2 FYEKMQ (reference sequence). The CDR3 is 18 residues long. CDR3 coding DNA: TGTGCCAGCAGCTTAGGGGGGGGGCGGCGAAGTTATAATTCACCCCTCCACTTT. It translates to CASSLGGGRRSYNSPLHF.

This clone was seen a single time. V and J are TRBV2 and TRBJ2-1, with D hard to call. Between the trimmed V and J ends, which lost 6 bases and 0 bases, there was a span of 6 bases. Germline V gives CDR1 SNHLY, CDR2 FYNNEI. The CDR3 is made up of 13 amino acids. The CDR3 is CASRTSSYNEQFF. CDR3 bases: TGTGCCAGCAGGACAAGCTCCTACAATGAGCAGTTCTTC. Supplemented by reference TRBV2 and TRBJ2-1, the full variable domain reads EPEVTQTPSHQVTQMGQEVILRCVPISNHLYFYWYRQILGQKVEFLVSFYNNEISEKSEIFDDQFSVERPDGSNFTLKIRSTKLEDSAMYFCASRTSSYNEQFFGPGTRLTVL.

The chain combines TRBV7-2 with TRBJ2-1; 7 bases agree with TRBD1. The CDR3 covers 14 residues. Trimming cost V 3 bases and J 5 bases; bases outside gene matches: 4. Per germline, CDR1 SGHTA and CDR2 FQGNSA. The CDR3 loop is CASSFRGFNNEQFF. CDR3 nucleotides: TGTGCCAGCAGCTTCAGGGGGTTTAACAATGAGCAGTTCTTC.

The gene calls are TRBV9 and TRBJ2-3; 16 positions match TRBD2. Trimming at V came to 0 bases and at J to 5 bases, leaving 6 bases not matched to a gene. CDR1 and CDR2 (germline): SGDLS, YYNGEE. The CDR3 length is 18 residues. The CDR3 sequence is CASSVGGTSGRGGDTQYF. CDR3 DNA sequence: TGTGCCAGCAGCGTAGGAGGGACTAGCGGGAGGGGAGGAGATACGCAGTATTTT. The variable domain in full, completed from reference TRBV9 and TRBJ2-3, reads DSGVTQTPKHLITATGQRVTLRCSPRSGDLSVYWYQQSLDQGLQFLIQYYNGEERAKGNILERFSAQQFPDLHSELNLSSLELGDSALYFCASSVGGTSGRGGDTQYFGPGTRLTVL.

V is TRBV18 and J is TRBJ2-1; D is uncertain. CDR1 is KGHSH and CDR2 is LQKENI in the germline V gene. V lost 3 bases to trimming and J lost 0 bases, with 6 bases between them. The CDR3 has 14 amino acids. DNA for the CDR3: TGTGCCAGCTCACCCCGGAGCTCCTACAATGAGCAGTTCTTC. It is translated as CASSPRSSYNEQFF.

The rearrangement uses TRBV10-3 and TRBJ1-2; TRBD1 aligns across 8 bases. V dropped 7 bases and J dropped 3; count of bases not matched to a gene: 7. Germline V CDR1 and CDR2: ENHRY, SYGVKD. The CDR3 loop spans 14 amino acids. CDR3 nucleotides: TGTGCCATCACAAAGGACAGGGATGACTATGGCTACACCTTC. Its protein product is CAITKDRDDYGYTF.

This clone was picked up one time. V usage is TRBV20-1 and J usage is TRBJ1-2, with TRBD1 matching 7 bases. The ends lost 5 bases at V and 6 bases at J; junction bases unmatched: 3. Per germline, CDR1 DFQATT and CDR2 SNEGSKA (reference sequence). This CDR3 spans 11 amino acids. The CDR3, as DNA: TGCAGTGCTCCAGGGGGACATGGCTACACCTTC. Translated, it gives CSAPGGHGYTF.

This chain joins TRBV5-6 and TRBJ1-2, with D possibly TRBD1 on 5 matching bases. The CDR3 loop spans 17 amino acids. V was trimmed by 5 bases and J by 5 bases, leaving 25 bases between them. Germline loops: CDR1 SGHDT, CDR2 YYEEEE. CDR3 region: CASRKDPPGRKPYGYTF. CDR3 DNA: TGTGCCAGCAGGAAAGACCCCCCAGGGAGGAAACCATATGGCTACACCTTC.

The chain links TRBV9 to TRBJ1-5; D is possibly TRBD1 (5 bases). The V and J ends lost 0 bases and 2 bases respectively, with 9 bases between them. The CDR3 is 15 amino acids. Germline assignment: CDR1 SGDLS and CDR2 YYNGEE. The CDR3 sequence is CASSVDTGGNQPQHF. For the CDR3, the DNA is TGTGCCAGCAGCGTAGATACGGGGGGCAATCAGCCCCAGCATTTT.

The CDR3 reads CASSLWTGTDQPQHF. CDR3 nucleotide sequence: TGTGCCAGCAGCCTATGGACAGGGACGGATCAGCCCCAGCATTTT. The rearrangement uses TRBV7-9 and TRBJ1-5; 8 nucleotides agree with TRBD1. J lost 5 bases, V lost 5 bases, and 8 bases had no gene match. The CDR3 consists of 15 residues. Germline V gene lookup returns CDR1 SEHNR and CDR2 FQNEAQ (reference sequence). Filled out from reference TRBV7-9 and TRBJ1-5, the complete variable domain reads DTGVSQNPRHKITKRGQNVTFRCDPISEHNRLYWYRQTLGQGPEFLTYFQNEAQLEKSRLLSDRFSAERPKGSFSTLEIQRTEQGDSAMYLCASSLWTGTDQPQHFGDGTRLSIL.

This clone was observed once. The gene calls are TRBV4-1 and TRBJ2-1; 12 nucleotides line up with TRBD2. J gave up 5 bases and V 3 bases, and 8 bases lay outside the gene matches. The CDR3 runs to 17 residues. CDR1 MGHRA and CDR2 YSYEKL come from the germline V gene. The CDR3 DNA reads as TGCGCCAGCAGCCACAATCCGACTAGCGGGGGAAACAATGAGCAGTTCTTC. It codes for CASSHNPTSGGNNEQFF.

V usage is TRBV18 and J usage is TRBJ2-7; D not certain. CDR1 is KGHSH, CDR2 LQKENI, per germline. The V gene lost 2 bases and the J gene lost 5 bases, with 10 bases spanning the gap. The CDR3 contains 13 residues. This CDR3 reads CASSPSGSNEQYF. CDR3 sequence (DNA): TGTGCCAGCTCACCATCCGGGTCCAACGAGCAGTACTTC.

This chain links TRBV5-4 with TRBJ1-3, with D uncertain. Germline loops: CDR1 SGHNT, CDR2 YYREEE (reference sequence). This CDR3 has 13 residues. With 2 bases removed from V and 5 bases from J, the gap between germline ends came to 8 bases. CDR3 DNA sequence: TGTGCCAGCAGCTTCGAGGGCAGAAACACCATATATTTT. This gives the protein CASSFEGRNTIYF.

The chain links TRBV4-2 to TRBJ1-5, with unresolved D. Trimming removed 0 bases at V and 2 bases at J, with 2 bases between. The CDR3 is 13 amino acids. Germline loops: CDR1 LGHNA, CDR2 YNFKEQ. The CDR3 is CASSQDGNQPQHF. In nucleotides, the CDR3 is TGTGCCAGCAGCCAAGACGGCAATCAGCCCCAGCATTTT.

The chain employs TRBV10-3 and TRBJ2-3; 9 nucleotides line up with TRBD2. V trimming: 4 bases; J trimming: 1 base; junction bases outside the gene matches: 0. Germline V lookup: CDR1 ENHRY, CDR2 SYGVKD. This CDR3 has 14 amino acids. The DNA of the CDR3 is TGTGCCATCAGTGGGACTAGCGGCACAGATACGCAGTATTTT. This codes for CAISGTSGTDTQYF.

The chain recombines TRBV2 with TRBJ2-2; TRBD2 matches 13 bases. The junction had 1 base not matched to a gene; V was cut back by 5 bases and J by 1 base. CDR1 is SNHLY and CDR2 is FYNNEI in the germline V gene. This CDR3 is built from 16 residues. The CDR3 is CASSRTSGGNTGELFF. CDR3 nucleotides: TGTGCCAGCAGTAGGACTAGCGGGGGGAACACCGGGGAGCTGTTTTTT. The whole variable domain, filled in from reference TRBV2 and TRBJ2-2, reads EPEVTQTPSHQVTQMGQEVILRCVPISNHLYFYWYRQILGQKVEFLVSFYNNEISEKSEIFDDQFSVERPDGSNFTLKIRSTKLEDSAMYFCASSRTSGGNTGELFFGEGSRLTVL.

The rearrangement uses TRBV28 and TRBJ1-1; no firm D call. CDR1 and CDR2 from the germline V gene are MDHEN and SYDVKM. With 6 bases removed from V and 1 base from J, the gap between germline ends came to 9 bases. CDR3 length: 13 residues. As DNA, the CDR3 is TGTGCCAGCAGAAATGCGGGGAACACTGAAGCTTTCTTT. Residues: CASRNAGNTEAFF.

The chain is built from TRBV29-1 and TRBJ2-2, with 7 bases that match TRBD2. CDR1 and CDR2 (germline): SQVTM, ANQGSEA. V was pared by 7 bases and J by 6 bases, with 14 bases of the junction left unmatched. This CDR3 is built from 15 residues. The CDR3 DNA follows: TGCAGCGCCATACCTCCGGGACTAAGCGCCGGGGAGCTGTTTTTT. Protein sequence: CSAIPPGLSAGELFF.